Each of the 4 T cell receptor beta chains below was sequenced from the same sample in a study of blood T cell repertoires in COVID-19. Repertoires were generated with immunoSEQ multiplex PCR, while TCRdb's copy carries only in-frame clones and drops some. The sample carries roughly 63,000 clones, more than 60% recorded once. The source material was peripheral blood. All receptors come from a human donor in a cohort sampled during active COVID-19.

CDR3 nucleotide sequence: TGTGCCACCAGTGATCAGAGGACGTCCTGGGGCCCCAATGAGCAGTTCTTC. Residues: CATSDQRTSWGPNEQFF. The chain is built from TRBV24-1 and TRBJ2-1; a possible D gene is TRBD1 (5 bases). CDR1 and CDR2 from the germline V gene are KGHDR and SFDVKD. V lost 3 bases to trimming and J lost 6 bases, with 20 bases between them. CDR3 size: 17 residues.

The chain is built from TRBV18 and TRBJ1-1, with 8 nucleotides matching TRBD1. Trimming took 3 bases from V and 1 from J; bases not matched to a gene: 7. The CDR3 covers 16 residues. Germline CDR1 KGHSH, CDR2 LQKENI. The CDR3 reads CASSPNSGGKNTEAFF. The DNA for the CDR3 is TGTGCCAGCTCACCTAACTCAGGGGGCAAGAACACTGAAGCTTTCTTT.

This chain joins TRBV24-1 and TRBJ2-7; TRBD2 matches at 12 bases. V lost 0 bases and J lost 5; bases outside the gene matches: 7. Per the germline V gene, CDR1 is KGHDR and CDR2 is SFDVKD. The CDR3 spans 17 residues. CDR3 loop: CATSDLLLGLAGNEQYF. Written as DNA, the CDR3 is TGTGCCACCAGTGATTTGCTTCTCGGACTAGCGGGAAACGAGCAGTACTTC.

The chain has TRBV5-1 and TRBJ2-7; no reliable D call. Between the trimmed V and J ends, which lost 1 base and 2 bases, there was a span of 10 bases. Germline loops: CDR1 SGHRS, CDR2 YFSETQ. CDR3 length equals 14 residues. The CDR3 sequence: CASSLYEEPYEQYF. The CDR3 region has the DNA TGCGCCAGCAGCTTGTATGAGGAGCCCTACGAGCAGTACTTC.